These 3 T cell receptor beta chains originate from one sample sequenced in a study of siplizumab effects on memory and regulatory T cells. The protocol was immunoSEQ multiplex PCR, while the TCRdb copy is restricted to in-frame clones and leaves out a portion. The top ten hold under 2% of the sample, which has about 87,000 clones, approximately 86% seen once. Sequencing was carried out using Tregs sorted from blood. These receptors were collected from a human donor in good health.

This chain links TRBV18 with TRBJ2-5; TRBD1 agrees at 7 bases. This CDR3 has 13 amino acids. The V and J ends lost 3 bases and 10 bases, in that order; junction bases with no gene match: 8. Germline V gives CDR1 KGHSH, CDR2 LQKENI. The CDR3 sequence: CASSPLGGRGQYF. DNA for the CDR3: TGTGCCAGCTCACCCCTAGGGGGCCGGGGCCAGTACTTC.

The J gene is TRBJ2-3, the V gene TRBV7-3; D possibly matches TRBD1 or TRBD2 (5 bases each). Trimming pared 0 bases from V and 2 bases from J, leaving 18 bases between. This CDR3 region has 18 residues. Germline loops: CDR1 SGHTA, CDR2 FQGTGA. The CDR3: CASSLTAASYGTTDTQYF. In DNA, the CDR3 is TGTGCCAGCAGCTTAACTGCGGCCAGTTATGGGACCACAGATACGCAGTATTTT.

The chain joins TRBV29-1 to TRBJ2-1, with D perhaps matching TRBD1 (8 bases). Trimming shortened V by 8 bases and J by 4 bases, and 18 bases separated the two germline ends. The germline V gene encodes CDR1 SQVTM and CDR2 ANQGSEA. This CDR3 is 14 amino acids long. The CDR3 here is CSFSQGGIYNEQFF. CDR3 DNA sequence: TGCAGCTTTTCACAGGGGGGGATTTACAATGAGCAGTTCTTC.